The present TCR beta chain was sequenced within a study of early T cells in non-severe SARS-CoV-2 infection. About the research overall: Unpaired chains resulted from sequencing bulk RNA of unsorted whole blood. Overall study findings and caveats: VDJdb matches were skewed toward anti-spike CD8 T cell responses.

The protocol attached unique molecular identifiers to individual cDNA molecules. TCRdb re-derived calls from the 5' RACE reads in MiXCR, one entry per CDR3 protein. The profile shows tens of thousands of distinct CDR3 sequences, more than 9% of them singletons. The CDR3 runs 15 residues. V lost 6 bases to trimming and J lost 2 bases, with 19 bases between them. CDR1 is SQVTM and CDR2 is ANQGSEA in the germline V gene. This clonotype appeared a few times. Its matching antigen is unknown. This sequence was found in an adult who was a healthcare worker with PCR-confirmed SARS-CoV-2 infection or an uninfected control (not recorded which). The chain is built from TRBV29-1 and TRBJ2-5; possibly TRBD1 for D (6 bases). Sequenced input: whole blood. The CDR3 nucleotides are TGCAGCGTCGGTCCTCATGACAGGTCTCAAGAGACCCAGTACTTC. Protein sequence: CSVGPHDRSQETQYF.